The 26 T cell receptor beta chains presented below share a single source sample, sequenced in a study of blood T cell repertoires in COVID-19. Sequenced by immunoSEQ multiplex PCR; TCRdb stores in-frame clones only, minus some. This table holds approximately 140,000 clones, 70% to 85% found once. The specimen was peripheral blood. These receptors all come from a man aged 55 to 70 with acute or convalescent COVID-19.

This chain connects TRBV5-1 to TRBJ2-5; 8 bases line up with TRBD1. Germline CDR1 and CDR2: SGHRS and YFSETQ. This CDR3 spans 15 amino acids. After removal of 4 bases from V and 5 bases from J, the junction contained 10 bases not matched to a gene. The CDR3 reads CASSPSARGQETQYF. Here the CDR3 DNA reads TGCGCCAGCAGCCCCTCTGCCAGGGGGCAGGAGACCCAGTACTTC.

The rearrangement uses TRBV3-1 (or the pseudogene TRBV3-2) and TRBJ1-2; no clear D. Germline-derived CDR1 and CDR2 are LGHDT and YNNKEL (reference sequence). This CDR3 comprises 13 residues. Between the trimmed V and J ends, which lost 2 bases and 2 bases, there was a span of 6 bases. For the CDR3, the DNA is TGTGCCAGCAGCCAAATGGAGAACTATGGCTACACCTTC. Its translation is CASSQMENYGYTF.

The chain is built from TRBV27 and TRBJ2-7, with 10 bases identical to TRBD2. Germline-derived CDR1 and CDR2 are MNHEY and SMNVEV (reference sequence). The CDR3 length is 15 residues. After removal of 7 bases from V and 0 bases from J, the junction contained 6 bases not matched to a gene. As DNA, the CDR3 is TGTGCCAGCAAAGGGACTAGCGTTTACTCCTACGAGCAGTACTTC. Encoded protein: CASKGTSVYSYEQYF.

The rearrangement joins TRBV4-1 to TRBJ2-7; TRBD2 aligns across 7 bases. The CDR3 loop spans 15 amino acids. Trimming at V came to 0 bases and at J to 3 bases, leaving 5 bases not matched to a gene. CDR1 and CDR2 from the germline V gene are MGHRA and YSYEKL. CDR3 nucleotides: TGCGCCAGCAGCCAAGATGTAGCGGGCCTCTACGAGCAGTACTTC. It codes for CASSQDVAGLYEQYF.

The rearrangement links TRBV4-1 to TRBJ2-2, with D possibly matching TRBD2 (5 bases). V was clipped by 1 base and J by 3 bases, with 9 bases between them. Germline V lookup: CDR1 MGHRA, CDR2 YSYEKL. This CDR3 spans 15 amino acids. The CDR3 spells CASSQGGADTGELFF. The CDR3 bases are TGCGCCAGCAGCCAAGGCGGAGCGGACACCGGGGAGCTGTTTTTT.

The V call is TRBV18, the J call TRBJ1-1; 8 bases match TRBD1. V was clipped by 4 bases and J by 6 bases; unmatched bases: 1. This CDR3 is 12 amino acids long. Germline CDR1 reads KGHSH; CDR2 reads LQKENI. The DNA for the CDR3 is TGTGCCAGCTCACGGACAGGGCCTGAAGCTTTCTTT. It translates to CASSRTGPEAFF.

The chain carries TRBV6-2 or TRBV6-3 and TRBJ1-1; no clear D. V lost 4 bases and J 8 bases, leaving 26 bases between the germline ends. The CDR3 spans 17 residues. Per germline, CDR1 MNHEY and CDR2 SVGEGT. CDR3 region: CASSSGPGAISPPEAFF. The CDR3 coding sequence is TGTGCCAGCAGTTCGGGTCCCGGAGCGATCAGCCCCCCGGAAGCTTTCTTT.

The chain couples TRBV19 to TRBJ1-2; no clear D. Per germline, CDR1 LNHDA and CDR2 SQIVND (reference sequence). The CDR3 covers 14 residues. Trimming took off 0 bases at V and 5 bases at J, with 10 bases between the two ends. The CDR3 region is CASSIEGAGYGYTF. The CDR3 nucleotides are TGTGCCAGTAGTATAGAGGGAGCGGGTTATGGCTACACCTTC.

This clone was detected once. This chain connects TRBV7-2 to TRBJ2-2, with 11 bases that match TRBD2. Germline V lookup: CDR1 SGHTA, CDR2 FQGNSA. Trimming cost V 6 bases and J 5 bases; bases outside gene matches: 11. The CDR3 contains 17 residues. In nucleotides, the CDR3 is TGTGCCAGCAGATCCCGGGGTAGCGGGAGGGCAACCGGGGAGCTGTTTTTT. It specifies CASRSRGSGRATGELFF.

The chain employs TRBV24-1 and TRBJ1-2; D remains unclear. The CDR3 is 15 residues long. Germline loops: CDR1 KGHDR, CDR2 SFDVKD. V lost 4 bases, J lost 4 bases, and 15 bases lay in between. The CDR3 DNA sequence: TGTGCCACCAGTGACCCCTCAACAGAAAGCTATGGCTACACCTTC. Translating gives CATSDPSTESYGYTF.

The genes are TRBV3-1 (or the pseudogene TRBV3-2) and TRBJ2-3; no clear D gene. The CDR3 totals 14 residues. Germline values: CDR1 LGHDT, CDR2 YNNKEL (reference sequence). Trimming took 4 bases from V and 4 from J, leaving 12 bases between them. CDR3: CASSLRPLSDTQYF. CDR3 DNA sequence: TGTGCCAGCAGCCTCCGTCCCCTCTCAGATACGCAGTATTTT.

The sample holds one count of this clone. This chain joins TRBV7-8 and TRBJ2-3; TRBD2 might be the D (5 bases). V was clipped by 0 bases and J by 7 bases, with 14 bases between them. Looked up from germline, CDR1 is SGHVS and CDR2 is FQNEAQ. The CDR3 extends over 15 amino acids. The CDR3 sequence is CASSLAGDLGHTQYF. DNA for the CDR3: TGTGCCAGCAGCTTAGCGGGAGATCTCGGGCATACGCAGTATTTT. Supplemented by reference TRBV7-8 and TRBJ2-3, the full variable domain reads GAGVSQSPRYKVAKRGQDVALRCDPISGHVSLFWYQQALGQGPEFLTYFQNEAQLDKSGLPSDRFFAERPEGSVSTLKIQRTQQEDSAVYLCASSLAGDLGHTQYFGPGTRLTVL.

The gene calls are TRBV19 and TRBJ2-7, with D maybe TRBD2 (5 bases). Germline V CDR1 and CDR2: LNHDA, SQIVND (reference sequence). The ends were cut back, 5 bases at V and 6 bases at J, with 14 bases in the middle. The CDR3 loop spans 13 amino acids. This CDR3 is CASSGSIGSEQYF. Here the CDR3 DNA reads TGTGCCAGTAGTGGGAGTATCGGGTCCGAGCAGTACTTC. Using reference TRBV19 and TRBJ2-7 for the parts outside the CDR3, the full variable domain is DGGITQSPKYLFRKEGQNVTLSCEQNLNHDAMYWYRQDPGQGLRLIYYSQIVNDFQKGDIAEGYSVSREKKESFPLTVTSAQKNPTAFYLCASSGSIGSEQYFGPGTRLTVT.

J is TRBJ2-2 and V is TRBV29-1, with TRBD1 identical over 7 bases. V shed 7 bases, J shed 2 bases, and the junction held 10 bases outside the gene matches. The CDR3 length is 15 residues. Germline loops: CDR1 SQVTM, CDR2 ANQGSEA. The DNA of the CDR3 is TGCAGCGCAGGGCCCGGGACAGCAAACACCGGGGAGCTGTTTTTT. Encoded protein: CSAGPGTANTGELFF.

This clone was observed once. J is TRBJ2-5 and V is TRBV3-1 (or the pseudogene TRBV3-2); 10 nucleotides line up with TRBD1. CDR1 and CDR2 from the germline V gene are LGHDT and YNNKEL (reference sequence). After removal of 4 bases from V and 5 bases from J, the junction contained 7 bases not matched to a gene. The CDR3 is 15 amino acids. The CDR3 reads CASSPTGGGSETQYF. The CDR3 DNA follows: TGTGCCAGCAGCCCGACAGGGGGCGGGTCGGAGACCCAGTACTTC.

The rearrangement uses TRBV24-1 and TRBJ1-5; weak D call: TRBD1 (6 bases). V lost 9 bases to trimming and J lost 4 bases, with 9 bases between them. This CDR3 contains 12 residues. CDR1 KGHDR and CDR2 SFDVKD come from the germline V gene. Here the CDR3 reads CATSDSNQPQHF. Written as DNA, the CDR3 is TGTGCCACCTCGGACAGTAATCAGCCCCAGCATTTT.

For the CDR3, the DNA is TGTGCCAGCAGCAAAGCGCTAGCGGCACCCTACGAGCAGTACTTC. This gives the protein CASSKALAAPYEQYF. This chain uses TRBV21-1 with TRBJ2-7; the D call of TRBD2 is as the table states it, not checked on the DNA. TRBV21-1 is described as a pseudogene. The length of the CDR3 is 15 residues.

The CDR3 DNA reads TGTGCCAGCAGTTTGGAGACAGGGCGCGAGCAGTACTTC. It specifies CASSLETGREQYF. The J gene is TRBJ2-7, the V gene TRBV28, with TRBD1 matching 7 bases. CDR1 is MDHEN, CDR2 SYDVKM, per germline. V gave up 3 bases and J gave up 6 bases; unmatched junction bases: 5. The length of the CDR3 is 13 residues.

J is TRBJ1-2 and V is TRBV7-2; 8 bases map to TRBD1. The germline V gene has CDR1 SGHTA and CDR2 FQGNSA. The CDR3 runs to 14 residues. J was trimmed by 4 bases and V by 5 bases; bases with no gene match: 6. CDR3 sequence reads: CASSTRQGSYGYTF. For the CDR3, the DNA is TGTGCCAGCAGCACCAGACAGGGGTCCTATGGCTACACCTTC.

CDR3: CASSLLASGSTDTQYF. The CDR3 region has the DNA TGTGCCAGCAGTTTATTAGCTAGCGGGAGCACAGATACGCAGTATTTT. The chain is built from TRBV27 and TRBJ2-3; 8 bases align to TRBD2. V shed 1 base and J 0 bases; nucleotides not matched to a gene: 3. CDR3 length equals 16 residues. Germline-derived CDR1 and CDR2 are MNHEY and SMNVEV (reference sequence).

V gene TRBV6-5 combines with J gene TRBJ2-1, with TRBD2 identical over 11 bases. The CDR3 totals 15 residues. The V gene's germline CDR1 is MNHEY and CDR2 SVGAGI. Losses at the gene ends were 6 bases for V and 4 bases for J; bases not matched to a gene: 5. The CDR3 reads CASRPGTSGYNEQFF. Here the CDR3 DNA reads TGTGCCAGCAGGCCCGGGACTAGCGGATACAATGAGCAGTTCTTC.

The gene calls are TRBV9 and TRBJ2-7, with a possible D match to TRBD2 (5 bases). The CDR3 is 14 residues long. From germline, CDR1 is SGDLS and CDR2 YYNGEE. V was clipped by 0 bases and J by 7 bases, with 14 bases between them. The CDR3 coding sequence is TGTGCCAGCAGCGTAGGTGACTCGGGGAGAGAGCAGTACTTC. Amino acid sequence: CASSVGDSGREQYF.

This clone came up once. The rearrangement links TRBV2 to TRBJ2-2; 13 bases align to TRBD2. With V trimmed by 6 bases and J by 7 bases, 14 bases remained unmatched. The germline V gene encodes CDR1 SNHLY and CDR2 FYNNEI. This CDR3 is built from 18 residues. The CDR3 region is CASRKLGLAGAEGGELFF. The CDR3 bases are TGTGCCAGCAGAAAGCTTGGACTAGCGGGAGCTGAGGGCGGGGAGCTGTTTTTT. Looking up the rest from reference TRBV2 and TRBJ2-2 gives the full variable domain: EPEVTQTPSHQVTQMGQEVILRCVPISNHLYFYWYRQILGQKVEFLVSFYNNEISEKSEIFDDQFSVERPDGSNFTLKIRSTKLEDSAMYFCASRKLGLAGAEGGELFFGEGSRLTVL.

The chain's CDR3 is CASSLVGGHQPGETQYF. CDR3 DNA sequence: TGTGCCAGCAGCTTGGTTGGCGGACATCAGCCAGGAGAGACCCAGTACTTC. The chain has TRBV11-2 and TRBJ2-5; possible D gene TRBD1, 5 bases. Looked up from germline, CDR1 is SGHAT and CDR2 is FQNNGV. V was pared by 3 bases and J by 4 bases, with 21 bases between. The CDR3 consists of 17 residues.

This chain connects TRBV5-1 to TRBJ2-5; D not certain. The CDR3 has 14 amino acids. Trimming cost V 2 bases and J 5 bases, with 13 bases left between them. The germline V gene has CDR1 SGHRS and CDR2 YFSETQ. In DNA, the CDR3 is TGCGCCAGCAGCTTACTTCATAGACTCGAGACCCAGTACTTC. This translates into CASSLLHRLETQYF.

This clone was detected a few times. The J gene is TRBJ1-1, the V gene TRBV28; 10 bases align to TRBD1. Germline values: CDR1 MDHEN, CDR2 SYDVKM. V lost 8 bases and J lost 12; bases outside the gene matches: 12. The CDR3 has 13 amino acids. In DNA form, the CDR3 reads TGTGCCAGCGAAGACAGGGGGCGTAGGACGACTTTCTTT. It is translated as CASEDRGRRTTFF.